One sample yielded the 22 T cell receptor beta chains listed below, sequenced in a study of cytomegalovirus exposure and HLA in healthy donors. PCR amplification relied on 60 Vbeta primers (plus 13 Jbeta primers). Assay: immunoSEQ multiplex PCR; the TCRdb copy retains only in-frame clones and omits some. Its listing shows some 75,000 clones. Sequencing used PBMCs. These receptors all stem from a boy between 5 and 17 years old in good health and CMV-seronegative.

The chain links TRBV6-5 to TRBJ2-5, with 10 bases fitting TRBD1. Germline-derived CDR1 and CDR2 are MNHEY and SVGAGI. The CDR3 is 15 residues long. The junction had 4 bases not matched to a gene; V was cut back by 6 bases and J by 0 bases. CDR3 residues: CASRRTGGYQETQYF. CDR3 DNA sequence: TGTGCCAGCAGGCGGACAGGGGGGTACCAAGAGACCCAGTACTTC.

The rearrangement links TRBV4-3 to TRBJ1-2; 8 bases are shared with TRBD1. The CDR3 length is 15 residues. Germline V gives CDR1 LGHNA, CDR2 YSLEER. Germline trimming cut 0 bases from V and 5 bases from J; bases unmatched to any gene: 5. The CDR3: CASSQDRDRMYGYTF. Here the CDR3 DNA reads TGCGCCAGCAGCCAAGATAGGGACAGGATGTATGGCTACACCTTC.

This chain uses TRBV10-3 with TRBJ1-1; the D gene is possibly TRBD1 (6 bases). CDR1 ENHRY and CDR2 SYGVKD come from the germline V gene. This CDR3 contains 13 residues. With 7 bases removed from V and 0 bases from J, the gap between germline ends came to 9 bases. CDR3 residues: CAIKGGVNTEAFF. In nucleotides, the CDR3 is TGTGCCATCAAGGGGGGGGTGAACACTGAAGCTTTCTTT.

The CDR3 protein is CASSLDKETQYF. Written as DNA, the CDR3 is TGCGCCAGCAGCTTGGACAAAGAGACCCAGTACTTC. The genes are TRBV5-1 and TRBJ2-5; D gene ambiguous. This CDR3 spans 12 amino acids. Trimming shortened V by 0 bases and J by 3 bases, and 3 bases separated the two germline ends. Per germline, CDR1 SGHRS and CDR2 YFSETQ.

The V and J genes are TRBV7-3 and TRBJ1-1; D gene uncertain. CDR3 length: 13 residues. The germline gives CDR1 SGHTA, CDR2 FQGTGA. V lost 5 bases to trimming and J lost 4 bases, with 11 bases between them. The CDR3: CASSGLPSTEAFF. CDR3 coding DNA: TGTGCCAGCAGCGGCTTACCCAGCACTGAAGCTTTCTTT.

This sequence joins TRBV7-5 and TRBJ1-1. TRBV7-5 is a known pseudogene. CDR3 size: 15 residues. This chain's CDR3 is CVRSAGGGGNTEAFF. CDR3 nucleotide sequence: TGTGTCAGAAGCGCTGGCGGGGGGGGGAACACTGAAGCTTTCTTT.

The V gene is TRBV30, the J gene TRBJ1-2, with a possible D match to TRBD1 (5 bases). V lost 8 bases and J 4 bases, leaving 23 bases between the germline ends. CDR1 is GTSNPN and CDR2 is SVGIG in the germline V gene (reference sequence). This CDR3 is built from 15 residues. Here the CDR3 DNA reads TGTGCCGGGAAACGGGGGGGGAGGCAAGGCTATGGCTACACCTTC. It codes for CAGKRGGRQGYGYTF.

CDR3 sequence: CASSLMGQGDNEQFF. DNA for the CDR3: TGTGCCAGCAGCTTAATGGGACAGGGAGACAATGAGCAGTTCTTC. V usage is TRBV7-3 and J usage is TRBJ2-1, with 9 positions matching TRBD1. Germline V gene lookup returns CDR1 SGHTA and CDR2 FQGTGA. CDR3 length equals 15 residues. Trimming cost V 1 base and J 5 bases; bases outside gene matches: 3.

This chain joins TRBV27 and TRBJ1-1; TRBD1 agrees at 7 bases. CDR1 and CDR2 from the germline V gene are MNHEY and SMNVEV (reference sequence). V was clipped by 4 bases and J by 5 bases; unmatched bases: 16. The CDR3 runs to 17 residues. The CDR3 DNA is TGTGCCAGCAGTTCCTTACGAAAGACAGGGATATTGACTGAAGCTTTCTTT. This encodes CASSSLRKTGILTEAFF.

The chain carries TRBV4-1 and TRBJ1-1; the match to TRBD1 covers 7 bases. This CDR3 region has 14 residues. J lost 1 base, V lost 3 bases, and 2 bases had no gene match. From germline, CDR1 is MGHRA and CDR2 YSYEKL. CDR3 amino acids: CASSHRQGNTEAFF. CDR3 in DNA: TGCGCCAGCAGCCATCGACAGGGGAACACTGAAGCTTTCTTT.

This chain links TRBV20-1 with TRBJ1-2, with unresolved D. Germline CDR1 DFQATT, CDR2 SNEGSKA (reference sequence). The CDR3 loop spans 11 amino acids. V was clipped by 3 bases and J by 5 bases, with 7 bases between them. The CDR3 reads CSASQAYGYTF. The CDR3 bases are TGCAGTGCTAGCCAAGCATATGGCTACACCTTC.

The rearrangement joins TRBV12-2 to TRBJ1-1. TRBV12-2 is flagged as a pseudogene. The CDR3 has 11 residues. CDR3 in DNA: TGTGCGGTGGGGGGGAAGACTGAAGCTTTCTTT. Amino acids: CAVGGKTEAFF.

The gene calls are TRBV20-1 and TRBJ2-7, with D unclear. Trimming cost V 3 bases and J 2 bases, with 5 bases left between them. Germline V gives CDR1 DFQATT, CDR2 SNEGSKA (reference sequence). CDR3 length: 11 residues. The CDR3 nucleotides read TGCAGTGCTAGGGCCGCCTACGAGCAGTACTTC. Residues: CSARAAYEQYF.

This chain's CDR3 is CASSLTGQGVYEQYF. CDR3 DNA: TGTGCCAGCAGCTTAACGGGACAGGGGGTCTACGAGCAGTACTTC. The rearrangement uses TRBV7-3 and TRBJ2-7; 11 bases are shared with TRBD1. The CDR3 has 15 residues. Unmatched junction bases numbered 1, after V lost 0 bases and J lost 3 bases. Germline CDR1 SGHTA, CDR2 FQGTGA.

The chain joins TRBV13 to TRBJ2-1; 8 bases line up with TRBD2. The CDR3 extends over 16 amino acids. V lost 5 bases and J lost 3; bases outside the gene matches: 9. Germline V gene sequence: CDR1 PRHDT, CDR2 FYEKMQ (reference sequence). CDR3 sequence: CASSREEAGDYNEQFF. The CDR3 coding sequence is TGTGCCAGCAGCAGAGAAGAAGCGGGGGACTACAATGAGCAGTTCTTC.

The chain couples TRBV7-9 to TRBJ2-7; TRBD2 matches at 11 bases. The V gene end was trimmed by 1 base and the J gene end by 5 bases; junction bases not matched to a gene: 16. There are 19 residues in the CDR3. Germline V gene lookup returns CDR1 SEHNR and CDR2 FQNEAQ (reference sequence). The CDR3 region is CASSLVGTGRLAGGHEQYF. CDR3 in DNA: TGTGCCAGCAGCTTAGTTGGGACAGGCAGGCTAGCGGGGGGACACGAGCAGTACTTC.

The gene calls are TRBV10-1 and TRBJ2-6; TRBD2 matches at 14 bases. CDR3 length: 19 amino acids. CDR1 and CDR2 (germline): WNHNN, SYGVQD (reference sequence). V was pared by 6 bases and J by 1 base, with 8 bases of the junction left unmatched. The DNA of the CDR3 is TGCGCCAGCAGAATTCCGGGACTAGCGGGGGAGTCTGGGGCCAACGTCCTGACTTTC. This encodes CASRIPGLAGESGANVLTF.

The chain has TRBV18 and TRBJ2-5, with 10 positions matching TRBD2. The CDR3 contains 16 residues. CDR1 is KGHSH, CDR2 LQKENI, per germline. The ends lost 1 base at V and 5 bases at J; junction bases unmatched: 7. The chain's CDR3 is CASSPLSSGSVETQYF. The CDR3, as DNA: TGTGCCAGCTCACCACTCTCTAGCGGGAGTGTTGAGACCCAGTACTTC.

The rearrangement uses TRBV11-2 and TRBJ1-2; tentatively, D is TRBD1 (5 bases). From germline, CDR1 is SGHAT and CDR2 FQNNGV. V was pared by 1 base and J by 7 bases, with 10 bases between. The CDR3 runs 13 residues. CDR3 residues: CASSLAWGLGYTF. The CDR3 DNA reads TGTGCCAGCAGCTTAGCATGGGGCCTTGGCTACACCTTC.

The gene calls are TRBV4-3 and TRBJ1-3, with D uncertain. V lost 0 bases and J 0 bases, leaving 9 bases between the germline ends. The CDR3 contains 16 residues. Germline CDR1 and CDR2: LGHNA and YSLEER. This CDR3 is CASSQDFRSSGNTIYF. CDR3 DNA: TGCGCCAGCAGCCAAGATTTTAGAAGCTCTGGAAACACCATATATTTT.

The chain couples TRBV5-4 to TRBJ1-2; possibly TRBD1 for D (5 bases). CDR1 and CDR2 from the germline V gene are SGHNT and YYREEE (reference sequence). V was cut by 1 base and J by 2 bases, with 9 bases left in between. The CDR3 consists of 14 residues. The CDR3 DNA is TGTGCCAGCAGCTTGACTGGACAAAACTATGGCTACACCTTC. This encodes CASSLTGQNYGYTF.

This rearrangement joins TRBV27 to TRBJ1-2, with 7 bases aligning to TRBD1. The CDR3 loop spans 15 amino acids. Germline trimming cut 5 bases from V and 5 bases from J; bases unmatched to any gene: 11. Germline V gives CDR1 MNHEY, CDR2 SMNVEV (reference sequence). CDR3: CASSARQGAMYGYTF. Here the CDR3 DNA reads TGTGCCAGCAGTGCCCGACAGGGCGCTATGTATGGCTACACCTTC.